These T cell receptor beta chains were read from a single sample in a study of T cell responses to AZD1222 COVID-19 vaccine. Sequenced by immunoSEQ multiplex PCR; TCRdb stores in-frame clones only, minus some. In the table there are over 120,000 clones, 92% of which are singletons. The sequencing here drew on peripheral blood, taken on day 0 of AZD1222 vaccination. These receptors all stem from an adult in good health. The CDR3 runs from the conserved cysteine through the conserved F or W.

CDR3 length: 13
J gene: TRBJ1-2
V gene: TRBV10-3
CDR3 protein: CAITPTGGNGYTF

CDR3 length: 12
J gene: TRBJ2-3
V gene: TRBV11-2
CDR3 protein: CASSPPWDTQYF

CDR3 length: 12
J gene: TRBJ2-7
V gene: TRBV4-2
CDR3 protein: CASSGGLYEQYF

CDR3 length: 15
J gene: TRBJ1-6
V gene: TRBV14
CDR3 protein: CASSLGQPYNSPLHF

CDR3 length: 12
J gene: TRBJ2-1
V gene: TRBV7-5
CDR3 protein: CVSPRAGNEQFF

CDR3 length: 15
J gene: TRBJ2-1
V gene: TRBV4-1
CDR3 protein: CASSRGTSGNNEQFF

CDR3 length: 15
J gene: TRBJ1-5
V gene: TRBV5-5
CDR3 protein: CASSLAVSSNQPQHF

CDR3 length: 13
J gene: TRBJ1-2
V gene: TRBV5-1
CDR3 protein: CASSLLGPEGYTF

CDR3 length: 15
J gene: NA
V gene: TRBV2
CDR3 protein: CARSAGGARTDTQHF

CDR3 length: 12
J gene: TRBJ2-7
V gene: TRBV30
CDR3 protein: CAWSADRVEQYF

CDR3 length: 17
J gene: TRBJ2-3
V gene: TRBV5-1
CDR3 protein: CASSPRLAGPPTDTQYF

CDR3 length: 13
J gene: TRBJ2-5
V gene: TRBV10-1
CDR3 protein: CASSAHRQETQYF

CDR3 length: 16
J gene: TRBJ2-1
V gene: TRBV5-1
CDR3 protein: CASSLVPASSYNEQFF

CDR3 length: 13
J gene: TRBJ1-3
V gene: TRBV15
CDR3 protein: CATSWGPGNTIYF

CDR3 length: 13
J gene: TRBJ2-5
V gene: TRBV12-3/TRBV12-4
CDR3 protein: CASSSRVQETQYF

CDR3 length: 14
J gene: TRBJ1-1
V gene: TRBV3-1/TRBV3-2
CDR3 protein: CASSYQITGGEAFF

CDR3 length: 15
J gene: TRBJ2-1
V gene: TRBV11-2
CDR3 protein: CASSLDWSFHDEQFF

CDR3 length: 15
J gene: TRBJ2-5
V gene: TRBV7-3
CDR3 protein: CASSFFGTAQETQYF

CDR3 length: 15
J gene: TRBJ1-2
V gene: TRBV29-1
CDR3 protein: CSVLPPGATRYGYTF